Each of the 27 T cell receptor beta chains below was sequenced from the same sample in a study of control samples from healthy donors and cancer patients. Here immunoSEQ multiplex PCR was the method, and the copy in TCRdb shows in-frame clones only, minus some. The data show tens of thousands of clones, with 70% to 75% seen just once and approximately 17% held by the top ten. The sequencing input was formalin-fixed, paraffin-embedded tissue. The source is a male donor with melanoma.

The chain has TRBV18 and TRBJ2-1; D not certain. This CDR3 has 11 residues. V lost 6 bases and J lost 9, with 9 bases in between. Per germline, CDR1 KGHSH and CDR2 LQKENI. The CDR3 DNA sequence: TGTGCCAGCTCGCCTGTCAGTGAGCAGTTCTTC. It translates to CASSPVSEQFF.

The J gene is TRBJ2-7, the V gene TRBV6-2 or TRBV6-3, with a possible D match to TRBD1 (5 bases). Trimming stripped 4 bases from V and 2 bases from J, with 15 bases between. In germline, CDR1 is MNHEY, CDR2 SVGEGT. The CDR3 is made up of 15 amino acids. The CDR3 reads CASSSIQGPAYEQYF. The CDR3 nucleotides read TGTGCCAGCAGTTCCATCCAGGGTCCCGCCTACGAGCAGTACTTC.

This clone showed up just a few times. The V and J genes are TRBV7-6 and TRBJ2-2; D is unresolved. The CDR3 spans 13 residues. Germline CDR1 reads SGHVS; CDR2 reads FNYEAQ. V dropped 5 bases and J dropped 5 bases, with 9 bases sitting between them. This CDR3 is CASSQDPTGELFF. The CDR3 DNA reads TGTGCCAGCAGCCAGGACCCTACCGGGGAGCTGTTTTTT.

V is TRBV7-7 and J is TRBJ2-3; D may match TRBD1 or TRBD2 (8 bases each). CDR1 is SSHAT, CDR2 FNYEAQ, per germline (reference sequence). The CDR3 has 17 amino acids. V lost 1 base to trimming and J lost 4 bases, with 18 bases between them. The CDR3 nucleotides are TGTGCCAGCAGCTTAGGACAGGGGCGGGAGGCCCCAGATACGCAGTATTTT. Residues: CASSLGQGREAPDTQYF. Complete variable domain (other parts from reference TRBV7-7 and TRBJ2-3): GAGVSQSPRYKVTKRGQDVTLRCDPISSHATLYWYQQALGQGPEFLTYFNYEAQPDKSGLPSDRFSAERPEGSISTLTIQRTEQRDSAMYRCASSLGQGREAPDTQYFGPGTRLTVL.

The chain is built from TRBV28 and TRBJ2-5; the D is unclear. The germline V gene has CDR1 MDHEN and CDR2 SYDVKM. CDR3 length: 15 amino acids. The ends were cut back, 3 bases at V and 2 bases at J, with 13 bases in the middle. The CDR3 here is CASSFRVGRQETQYF. Here the CDR3 DNA reads TGTGCCAGCAGTTTTCGCGTGGGTCGACAAGAGACCCAGTACTTC.

The V call is TRBV27, the J call TRBJ2-7; TRBD1 might be the D (6 bases). Trimming removed 6 bases at V and 0 bases at J, with 18 bases between. This CDR3 contains 16 residues. The V gene's germline CDR1 is MNHEY and CDR2 SMNVEV (reference sequence). CDR3 region: CASSTSGHINSYEQYF. CDR3 DNA: TGTGCCAGCAGCACCTCGGGACATATAAACTCCTACGAGCAGTACTTC.

CDR3: CASSLSRGTQYF. DNA of the CDR3: TGTGCCAGTAGTCTGAGCCGAGGGACCCAGTACTTC. The chain has TRBV19 and TRBJ2-5; no clear D. CDR1 is LNHDA and CDR2 is SQIVND in the germline V gene (reference sequence). The CDR3 length is 12 residues. V dropped 5 bases and J dropped 7 bases, with 11 bases sitting between them.

This chain's CDR3 is CASSYGDTGELFF. As DNA, the CDR3 is TGTGCCAGCAGTTACGGGGACACCGGGGAGCTGTTTTTT. The V gene is TRBV6-5, the J gene TRBJ2-2; D unclear. The CDR3 runs to 13 residues. The V end was cut by 2 bases, the J end by 3 bases, with 4 bases between. CDR1 MNHEY and CDR2 SVGAGI come from the germline V gene.

The V call is TRBV4-1, the J call TRBJ2-4; possibly TRBD2 for D (5 bases). Between the trimmed V and J ends, which lost 1 base and 6 bases, there was a span of 7 bases. The CDR3 is made up of 13 amino acids. Germline values: CDR1 MGHRA, CDR2 YSYEKL. The CDR3 spells CASSQVEGNIQYF. In nucleotides, the CDR3 is TGCGCCAGCAGCCAAGTCGAGGGAAACATTCAGTACTTC.

The CDR3: CASSSADSSYNSPLHF. The CDR3 bases are TGTGCCAGCAGTTCAGCAGACAGCTCCTATAATTCACCCCTCCACTTT. The chain links TRBV28 to TRBJ1-6; the D gene is possibly TRBD1 (5 bases). Trimming shortened V by 4 bases and J by 0 bases, and 10 bases separated the two germline ends. The CDR3 loop spans 16 amino acids. CDR1 and CDR2 from the germline V gene are MDHEN and SYDVKM. The full variable domain, with the rest looked up from reference TRBV28 and TRBJ1-6, is DVKVTQSSRYLVKRTGEKVFLECVQDMDHENMFWYRQDPGLGLRLIYFSYDVKMKEKGDIPEGYSVSREKKERFSLILESASTNQTSMYLCASSSADSSYNSPLHFGNGTRLTVT.

The chain has TRBV6-1 and TRBJ2-1; D is perhaps TRBD2 (6 bases). V gave up 1 base and J gave up 8 bases, with 9 bases separating them. The CDR3 loop spans 13 amino acids. From germline, CDR1 is MNHNS and CDR2 SASEGT. The CDR3 sequence is CASSEGEAYEQFF. CDR3 in DNA: TGTGCCAGCAGTGAAGGGGAGGCCTATGAGCAGTTCTTC.

Many counts were recorded for this clone. The chain uses TRBV7-9 and TRBJ2-3; 7 nucleotides align to TRBD2. The V segment lost 6 bases and the J segment 4 bases; nucleotides outside the gene matches: 7. The length of the CDR3 is 14 residues. The germline gives CDR1 SEHNR, CDR2 FQNEAQ (reference sequence). This CDR3 reads CASSDNAGADTQYF. Written as DNA, the CDR3 is TGTGCCAGCAGTGACAATGCGGGGGCAGATACGCAGTATTTT.

The chain carries TRBV15 and TRBJ1-6; D not certain. Deletions cut 0 bases from V and 9 bases from J, with 3 bases between. The CDR3 consists of 12 residues. Germline CDR1 reads LNHNV; CDR2 reads YYDKDF (reference sequence). CDR3 DNA: TGTGCCACCAGCAGAGATGGTTCACCCCTCCACTTT. Translated, it gives CATSRDGSPLHF.

This clone was detected ten times or more. This chain links TRBV2 with TRBJ2-1; TRBD1 agrees at 7 bases. This CDR3 is 14 amino acids long. Germline V gene sequence: CDR1 SNHLY, CDR2 FYNNEI. With 8 bases clipped from V and 2 bases from J, the junction kept 6 bases outside the gene matches. CDR3 loop: CASSLQGTYNEQFF. In DNA form, the CDR3 reads TGTGCCAGCTCTTTACAGGGGACCTACAATGAGCAGTTCTTC.

The V call is TRBV24-1, the J call TRBJ2-7; either TRBD1 or TRBD2 may supply D (5 bases each). The CDR3 contains 14 residues. Germline CDR1 reads KGHDR; CDR2 reads SFDVKD. Deletions cut 7 bases from V and 3 bases from J, with 15 bases between. This CDR3 is CATSGRDGNYEQYF. The CDR3 nucleotides read TGTGCCACCAGCGGTCGGGACGGAAACTACGAGCAGTACTTC.

The table lists this clone with a few counts. V gene TRBV28 combines with J gene TRBJ2-7, with a possible D match to TRBD2 (6 bases). The germline V gene has CDR1 MDHEN and CDR2 SYDVKM. The CDR3 is 12 residues long. V lost 5 bases and J lost 6, with 11 bases in between. The chain's CDR3 is CASSPLGGEQYF. The DNA of the CDR3 is TGTGCCAGCAGTCCCCTCGGGGGCGAGCAGTACTTC.

CDR3 region: CSASMSSGSTDTQYF. DNA of the CDR3: TGCAGTGCTAGTATGTCTAGCGGGAGCACAGATACGCAGTATTTT. The chain combines TRBV20-1 with TRBJ2-3; 8 nucleotides match TRBD2. V was pared by 3 bases and J by 0 bases, with 5 bases of the junction left unmatched. CDR1 and CDR2 (germline): DFQATT, SNEGSKA (reference sequence). The CDR3 extends over 15 amino acids.

V gene TRBV20-1 combines with J gene TRBJ2-5; D remains unclear. The CDR3 extends over 13 amino acids. Trimming took 6 bases from V and 2 from J, leaving 13 bases between them. CDR1 is DFQATT, CDR2 SNEGSKA, per germline (reference sequence). CDR3 sequence (DNA): TGCAGTGCCAGTCCCTTAGGTCAAGAGACCCAGTACTTC. Protein: CSASPLGQETQYF.

Regarding this clone: An end of the junction does not agree with germline; a read error may underlie this. The rearrangement joins TRBV27 to TRBJ1-1; D remains unclear. This CDR3 is built from 15 residues. Per germline, CDR1 MNHEY and CDR2 SMNVEV (reference sequence). The CDR3 DNA is TGTGCCAACAGTTCCCGGACCGTATCCTACACTGAAGCTTTCTTT. It specifies CANSSRTVSYTEAFF.

This sequence joins TRBV12-3 or TRBV12-4 and TRBJ2-2; unclear D gene. The CDR3 length is 11 residues. With 5 bases removed from V and 8 bases from J, the gap between germline ends came to 6 bases. CDR3 region: CASSSKGELFF. CDR3 DNA sequence: TGTGCCAGCAGTAGTAAGGGGGAGCTGTTTTTT.

V and J are TRBV2 and TRBJ2-1; possible D gene TRBD2, 6 bases. The CDR3 runs to 17 residues. Germline CDR1 SNHLY, CDR2 FYNNEI. The V and J ends lost 6 bases and 8 bases respectively, with 26 bases between them. CDR3 sequence (DNA): TGTGCCAGCAGCAAGATGGGAAATCGACTAGTTACGGATGAGCAGTTCTTC. Translating gives CASSKMGNRLVTDEQFF. The complete variable domain, with remaining parts taken from reference TRBV2 and TRBJ2-1, reads EPEVTQTPSHQVTQMGQEVILRCVPISNHLYFYWYRQILGQKVEFLVSFYNNEISEKSEIFDDQFSVERPDGSNFTLKIRSTKLEDSAMYFCASSKMGNRLVTDEQFFGPGTRLTVL.

This clone has a count of ten or more. Distinct nucleotide sequences in the sample also encode this CDR3. This chain connects TRBV7-9 to TRBJ2-1; 7 bases line up with TRBD2. Germline V lookup: CDR1 SEHNR, CDR2 FQNEAQ (reference sequence). Losses at the gene ends were 2 bases for V and 5 bases for J; bases not matched to a gene: 6. This CDR3 comprises 15 residues. DNA of the CDR3: TGTGCCAGCAGCTTATGGCTAGCGGAGCACAATGAGCAGTTCTTC. As protein: CASSLWLAEHNEQFF.

The gene calls are TRBV6-2 or TRBV6-3 and TRBJ2-7; D is ambiguous. Germline CDR1 reads MNHEY; CDR2 reads SVGEGT. The CDR3 consists of 11 residues. V lost 2 bases to trimming and J lost 7 bases, with 6 bases between them. In nucleotides, the CDR3 is TGTGCCAGCAGTTACGTCGTGGAGCAGTACTTC. As protein: CASSYVVEQYF.

As regards this clone: A much larger clone differs by one base, so this may be a read error. Other DNA sequences from this sample encode an identical CDR3 as well. The chain is built from TRBV9 and TRBJ1-6; D gene unclear. The CDR3 loop spans 14 amino acids. CDR1 and CDR2 (germline): SGDLS, YYNGEE. The V end was cut by 5 bases, the J end by 9 bases, with 15 bases between. The DNA of the CDR3 is TGTGCCAGCAGTGTCAGGCAGGAAGGTTCACCCCTCCACTTT. As protein: CASSVRQEGSPLHF.

This chain links TRBV6-5 with TRBJ2-1; 7 bases align to TRBD2. The CDR3 contains 13 residues. The V and J ends lost 10 bases and 1 base, in that order; junction bases with no gene match: 4. Germline V gene sequence: CDR1 MNHEY, CDR2 SVGAGI. CDR3 sequence: CATLGGSYNEQFF. The CDR3 DNA follows: TGTGCCACCCTCGGGGGGTCCTACAATGAGCAGTTCTTC.

This sequence joins TRBV6-5 and TRBJ2-4; 12 bases fit TRBD2. With 7 bases clipped from V and 8 bases from J, the junction kept 9 bases outside the gene matches. This CDR3 comprises 15 residues. The V gene's germline CDR1 is MNHEY and CDR2 SVGAGI. The CDR3 sequence is CASNPSGRGRDIQYF. The DNA for the CDR3 is TGTGCCAGCAATCCTAGCGGGAGGGGAAGGGACATTCAGTACTTC.

J is TRBJ2-1 and V is TRBV9; 11 nucleotides align to TRBD2. CDR1 and CDR2 from the germline V gene are SGDLS and YYNGEE. This CDR3 region has 14 residues. The junction had 5 bases not matched to a gene; V was cut back by 0 bases and J by 12 bases. The CDR3 nucleotides read TGTGCCAGCAGCGTAGCTACTAGCGGGAGTGGGCAGTTCTTC. Translation: CASSVATSGSGQFF.